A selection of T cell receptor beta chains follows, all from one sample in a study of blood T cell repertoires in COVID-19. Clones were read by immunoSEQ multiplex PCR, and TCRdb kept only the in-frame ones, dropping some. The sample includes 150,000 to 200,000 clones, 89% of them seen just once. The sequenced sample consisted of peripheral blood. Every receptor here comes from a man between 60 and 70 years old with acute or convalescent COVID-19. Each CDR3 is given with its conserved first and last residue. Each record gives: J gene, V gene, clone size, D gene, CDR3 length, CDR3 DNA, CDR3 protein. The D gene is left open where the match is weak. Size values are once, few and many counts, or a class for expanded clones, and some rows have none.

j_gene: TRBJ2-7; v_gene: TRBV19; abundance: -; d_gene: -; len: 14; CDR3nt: TGTGCCAGTAGTCGGACAGAGACTTTCGGCGAGCAGTACTTC; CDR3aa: CASSRTETFGEQYF
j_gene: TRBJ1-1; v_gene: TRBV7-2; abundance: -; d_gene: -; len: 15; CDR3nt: TGTGCCAGCAGCTTAGATCAAGGGGTATCCACTGAAGCTTTCTTT; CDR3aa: CASSLDQGVSTEAFF
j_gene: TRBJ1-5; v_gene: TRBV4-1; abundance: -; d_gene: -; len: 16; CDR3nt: TGCGCCAGCAGCCAAGAAGGCGGGGTCCTCGGACAGCCCCAGCATTTT; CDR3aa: CASSQEGGVLGQPQHF
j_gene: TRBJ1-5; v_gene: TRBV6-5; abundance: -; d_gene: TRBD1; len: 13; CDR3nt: TGTGCCAGCACCGGGGACAGGAATCAGCCCCAGCATTTT; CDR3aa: CASTGDRNQPQHF
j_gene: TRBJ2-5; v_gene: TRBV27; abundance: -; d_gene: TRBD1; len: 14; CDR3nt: TGTGCCAGCAGTCTACAAGGGGGCAGGGAGACCCAGTACTTC; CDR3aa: CASSLQGGRETQYF
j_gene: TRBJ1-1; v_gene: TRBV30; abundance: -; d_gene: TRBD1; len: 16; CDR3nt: TGTGCCTGGAGCGCCGGGACAGGGAGAAAGATCACTGAAGCTTTCTTT; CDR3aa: CAWSAGTGRKITEAFF
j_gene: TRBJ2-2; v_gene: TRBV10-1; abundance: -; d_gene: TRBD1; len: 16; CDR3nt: TGCGCCAGCAGTGAGCTAACAGGGGGTGTCACCGGGGAGCTGTTTTTT; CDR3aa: CASSELTGGVTGELFF
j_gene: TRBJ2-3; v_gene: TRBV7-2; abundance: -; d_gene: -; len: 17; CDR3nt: TGTGCCAGCAGCTTACCAACAGGGATTCGAGGCACAGATACGCAGTATTTT; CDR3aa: CASSLPTGIRGTDTQYF
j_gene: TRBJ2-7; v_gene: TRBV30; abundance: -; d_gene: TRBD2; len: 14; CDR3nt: TGTGCCTGGAGTTCGGGGGGGAGCTCCTACGAGCAGTACTTC; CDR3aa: CAWSSGGSSYEQYF
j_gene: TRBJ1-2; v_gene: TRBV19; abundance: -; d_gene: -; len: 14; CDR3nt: TGTGCCAGTAGTCCGTATAATCGGGGAGATGGCTACACCTTC; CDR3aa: CASSPYNRGDGYTF
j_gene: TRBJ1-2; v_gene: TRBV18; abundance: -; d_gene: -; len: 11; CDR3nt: TGTGCCAGCTCATTCGACAGAGGCTACACCTTC; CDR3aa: CASSFDRGYTF
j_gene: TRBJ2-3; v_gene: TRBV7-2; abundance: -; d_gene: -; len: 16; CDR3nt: TGTGCCAGCAGCTTAGGAAGCGGTTCACGGGGAGATACGCAGTATTTT; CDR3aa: CASSLGSGSRGDTQYF
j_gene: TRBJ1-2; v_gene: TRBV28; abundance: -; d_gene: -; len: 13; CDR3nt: TGTGCCAGCAAGAGTGTCGACATATATGGCTACACCTTC; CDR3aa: CASKSVDIYGYTF
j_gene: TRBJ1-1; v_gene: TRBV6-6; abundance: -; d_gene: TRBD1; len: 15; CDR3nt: TGTGCCAGCAGTTCCAACAGGGGGCGAGCCACTGAAGCTTTCTTT; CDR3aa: CASSSNRGRATEAFF
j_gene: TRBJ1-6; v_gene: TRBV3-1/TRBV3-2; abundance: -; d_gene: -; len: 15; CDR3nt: TGTGCCAGCACCCACCGTCTTACTAATAATTCACCCCTCCACTTT; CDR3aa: CASTHRLTNNSPLHF
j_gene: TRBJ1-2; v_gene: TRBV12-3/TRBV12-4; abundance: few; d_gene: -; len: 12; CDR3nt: TGTGCCAGCAGTCGGGGGTTCTATGGCTACACCTTC; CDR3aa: CASSRGFYGYTF
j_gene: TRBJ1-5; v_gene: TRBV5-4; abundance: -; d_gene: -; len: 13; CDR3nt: TGTGCCAGCAGCTTGGGTGACAGACAGCCCCAGCATTTT; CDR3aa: CASSLGDRQPQHF
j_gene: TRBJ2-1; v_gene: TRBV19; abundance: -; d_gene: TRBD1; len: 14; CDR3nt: TGTGCCAACCGAACCGGGACAGGGGGCAATGAGCAGTTCTTC; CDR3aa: CANRTGTGGNEQFF
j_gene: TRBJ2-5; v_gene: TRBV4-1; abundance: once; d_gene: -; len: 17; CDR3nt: TGCGCCAGCAGCCGTTACCTAACAGGGATGTACCAAGAGACCCAGTACTTC; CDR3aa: CASSRYLTGMYQETQYF
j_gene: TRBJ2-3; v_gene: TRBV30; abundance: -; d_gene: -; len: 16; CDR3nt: TGTGCCTGGACCCTAATCGATCGGAGAGGCACAGATACGCAGTATTTT; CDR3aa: CAWTLIDRRGTDTQYF
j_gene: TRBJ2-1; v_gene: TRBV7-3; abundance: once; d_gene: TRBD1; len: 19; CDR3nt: TGTGCCAGCAGCTTAACGGGACAGGGGGCTATTGGCTCCTACAATGAGCAGTTCTTC; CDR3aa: CASSLTGQGAIGSYNEQFF
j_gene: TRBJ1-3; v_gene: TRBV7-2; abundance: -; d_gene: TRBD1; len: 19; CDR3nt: TGTGCCAGCAGCTTAGACCCGGGACAGGGGGTTTTCTCTGGAAACACCATATATTTT; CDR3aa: CASSLDPGQGVFSGNTIYF
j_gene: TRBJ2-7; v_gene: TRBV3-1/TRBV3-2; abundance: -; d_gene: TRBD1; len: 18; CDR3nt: TGTGCCAGCAGCCAAGATACGTCCGGACAGGGGAGCTCCTACGAGCAGTACTTC; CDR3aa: CASSQDTSGQGSSYEQYF
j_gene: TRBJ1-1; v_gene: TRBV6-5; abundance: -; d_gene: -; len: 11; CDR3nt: TGTGCCAGCGGGGGGGGCACTGAAGCTTTCTTT; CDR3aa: CASGGGTEAFF
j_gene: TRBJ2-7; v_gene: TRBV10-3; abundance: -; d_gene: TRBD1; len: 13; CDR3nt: TGTGCCATCCGGGGACAGGGGGCTGGGGAGCAGTACTTC; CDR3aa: CAIRGQGAGEQYF